Listed here are 28 T cell receptor beta chains from one sample, sequenced in a study of OX40 agonist ivuxolimab in advanced cancers. Produced via immunoSEQ multiplex PCR; TCRdb's table is partial and in-frame only. The sample gives approximately 100,000 clones, about 90% of which show up once; roughly 0.5% is in the top ten. Sequenced material: CD4+ or CD8+ T cells sorted from blood, taken in a trial of the OX40 agonist ivuxolimab. These receptors came from an adult with an advanced solid tumor such as melanoma, head and neck, liver or kidney cancer.

The CDR3 DNA reads TGCGCCAGCAAACCACCGGGGGCAGTTAATGAGCAGTTCTTC. Residues: CASKPPGAVNEQFF. V usage is TRBV5-1 and J usage is TRBJ2-1; D assignment may be TRBD1 or TRBD2 (6 bases each). V was clipped by 6 bases and J by 7 bases, with 17 bases between them. The CDR3 totals 14 residues. Germline loops: CDR1 SGHRS, CDR2 YFSETQ.

The rearrangement uses TRBV30 and TRBJ1-3; 9 nucleotides align to TRBD1. CDR1 GTSNPN and CDR2 SVGIG come from the germline V gene (reference sequence). V trimming: 3 bases; J trimming: 4 bases; junction bases outside the gene matches: 7. The CDR3 totals 15 residues. In DNA, the CDR3 is TGTGCCTGGAGCCCACAGGGGGCAAAGGGAAACACCATATATTTT. It translates to CAWSPQGAKGNTIYF.

The V call is TRBV21-1, the J call TRBJ2-2; TRBD2 reflects the table's D call only, with no check against the DNA. TRBV21-1 is a documented pseudogene. The CDR3 spans 14 residues. Here the CDR3 DNA reads TGTGCCAGCGCTGGGGAGAGGAACACCGGGGAGCTGTTTTTT. It codes for CASAGERNTGELFF.

This clone was seen only a few times. The genes are TRBV6-5 and TRBJ1-1; a weak D match, TRBD1 (6 bases). There are 14 residues in the CDR3. The ends were cut back, 6 bases at V and 3 bases at J, with 14 bases in the middle. Looked up from germline, CDR1 is MNHEY and CDR2 is SVGAGI. CDR3 DNA sequence: TGTGCCAGCAGCAACCAGGGGACGGACACTGAAGCTTTCTTT. It codes for CASSNQGTDTEAFF.

This chain uses TRBV9 with TRBJ2-5, with D possibly being TRBD1 (5 bases). V was shortened by 4 bases and J by 4 bases, with 20 bases between the two germline ends. CDR1 and CDR2 from the germline V gene are SGDLS and YYNGEE. This CDR3 region has 16 residues. CDR3: CASSHYGHTNGETQYF. Here the CDR3 DNA reads TGTGCCAGCAGCCACTACGGACACACGAATGGAGAGACCCAGTACTTC.

The CDR3 nucleotides are TGTGCCAGCAGCTTGGGAGGCAGCAACTATGGCTACACCTTC. Residues: CASSLGGSNYGYTF. This chain links TRBV11-3 with TRBJ1-2; D gene ambiguous. Germline V CDR1 and CDR2: SGHNT, YENEEA. Trimming shortened V by 3 bases and J by 2 bases, and 10 bases separated the two germline ends. The CDR3 has 14 amino acids.

The chain uses TRBV10-3 and TRBJ1-2; 8 positions match TRBD1. Germline CDR1 is ENHRY and CDR2 is SYGVKD. V dropped 5 bases and J dropped 4; count of bases not matched to a gene: 3. The CDR3 has 13 residues. The CDR3: CAISQTGAYGYTF. The CDR3 coding sequence is TGTGCCATCAGTCAGACAGGGGCCTATGGCTACACCTTC.

The chain couples TRBV10-2 to TRBJ2-4, with a possible D match to TRBD2 (5 bases). Germline lookup yields CDR1 WSHSY and CDR2 SAAADI. The V end was cut by 8 bases, the J end by 3 bases, with 11 bases between. The CDR3 consists of 13 residues. The CDR3 here is CASAAANKNIQYF. The CDR3 nucleotides are TGCGCCAGCGCAGCGGCGAACAAAAACATTCAGTACTTC.

This sequence joins TRBV11-1 and TRBJ2-7; 9 positions match TRBD1. The ends lost 4 bases at V and 5 bases at J; junction bases unmatched: 9. CDR1 and CDR2 from the germline V gene are SGHAT and FQDESV (reference sequence). This CDR3 region has 15 residues. The CDR3 nucleotides read TGTGCCAGCAGCTCCATGCCGGGACAGGGCCACGAGCAGTACTTC. Translated: CASSSMPGQGHEQYF. The variable domain in full, with the rest retrieved from reference TRBV11-1 and TRBJ2-7, is EAEVAQSPRYKITEKSQAVAFWCDPISGHATLYWYRQILGQGPELLVQFQDESVVDDSQLPKDRFSAERLKGVDSTLKIQPAELGDSAMYLCASSSMPGQGHEQYFGPGTRLTVT.

Only a few counts were recorded for this clone. V gene TRBV27 combines with J gene TRBJ2-5; maybe TRBD2 (5 bases). Germline V gene sequence: CDR1 MNHEY, CDR2 SMNVEV (reference sequence). The CDR3 consists of 16 residues. V was trimmed by 1 base and J by 5 bases, leaving 17 bases between them. CDR3 DNA: TGTGCCAGCAGTTTATTGTTCCAGGATGAGCGGGAGACCCAGTACTTC. Translating gives CASSLLFQDERETQYF.

The sample holds a few counts of this clone. V and J are TRBV9 and TRBJ2-2, with a tentative D call TRBD2 (6 bases). Germline V gene data show CDR1 as SGDLS and CDR2 as YYNGEE. V was cut by 0 bases and J by 0 bases, with 9 bases left in between. The CDR3 contains 16 residues. The CDR3 region is CASSVEVAANTGELFF. The CDR3 nucleotides read TGTGCCAGCAGCGTAGAAGTAGCGGCGAACACCGGGGAGCTGTTTTTT.

The rearrangement uses TRBV27 and TRBJ1-4, with D possibly TRBD1 on 5 matching bases. Germline assignment: CDR1 MNHEY and CDR2 SMNVEV (reference sequence). The CDR3 spans 15 residues. Trimming left V 6 bases short and J 8 bases short, with 19 bases between. The CDR3 nucleotides read TGTGCCAGCAGCCAGACGGCCAGGGAGGTCGAAAAACTGTTTTTT. It yields the protein CASSQTAREVEKLFF. The full variable domain, with the rest looked up from reference TRBV27 and TRBJ1-4, is EAQVTQNPRYLITVTGKKLTVTCSQNMNHEYMSWYRQDPGLGLRQIYYSMNVEVTDKGDVPEGYKVSRKEKRNFPLILESPSPNQTSLYFCASSQTAREVEKLFFGSGTQLSVL.

The V call is TRBV30, the J call TRBJ1-2, with D uncertain. Germline assignment: CDR1 GTSNPN and CDR2 SVGIG (reference sequence). This CDR3 comprises 13 residues. Trimming shortened V by 4 bases and J by 3 bases, and 12 bases separated the two germline ends. CDR3 nucleotide sequence: TGTGCCTGGAATACCGCCGGATACTATGGCTACACCTTC. This encodes CAWNTAGYYGYTF.

The chain joins TRBV18 to TRBJ2-5; 8 positions agree with TRBD2. The V gene's germline CDR1 is KGHSH and CDR2 LQKENI. The CDR3 contains 15 residues. Unmatched junction bases numbered 4, after V lost 2 bases and J lost 2 bases. CDR3 region: CASSPGKRGQETQYF. The CDR3 DNA follows: TGTGCCAGCTCACCAGGAAAGCGGGGGCAAGAGACCCAGTACTTC.

V usage is TRBV18 and J usage is TRBJ2-3, with 7 bases identical to TRBD1. Germline CDR1 and CDR2: KGHSH and LQKENI. Trimming removed 1 base from V and 0 bases from J; junction bases left unmatched: 10. The CDR3 contains 18 residues. The CDR3 spells CASSPLSPGQFSTDTQYF. CDR3 DNA: TGTGCCAGCTCACCACTATCCCCGGGACAGTTCAGCACAGATACGCAGTATTTT.

The chain has TRBV5-1 and TRBJ2-7, with 7 bases lining up with TRBD2. Germline CDR1 is SGHRS and CDR2 is YFSETQ. Unmatched junction bases numbered 4, after V lost 2 bases and J lost 5 bases. The CDR3 totals 13 residues. The CDR3 region is CASSFGLGNEQYF. The CDR3 DNA sequence: TGCGCCAGCAGCTTTGGACTAGGCAACGAGCAGTACTTC. Using reference TRBV5-1 and TRBJ2-7 for the parts outside the CDR3, the full variable domain is KAGVTQTPRYLIKTRGQQVTLSCSPISGHRSVSWYQQTPGQGLQFLFEYFSETQRNKGNFPGRFSGRQFSNSRSEMNVSTLELGDSALYLCASSFGLGNEQYFGPGTRLTVT.

The genes are TRBV6-6 and TRBJ1-1, with a weak D call TRBD1 (5 bases). Trimming stripped 6 bases from V and 5 bases from J, with 10 bases between. The CDR3 covers 12 residues. Germline V gene lookup returns CDR1 MNHNY and CDR2 SVGAGI (reference sequence). Here the CDR3 DNA reads TGTGCCAGCAGACAGGAACCAACTGAAGCTTTCTTT. Residues: CASRQEPTEAFF.

This clone was seen a single time. The chain combines TRBV11-1 with TRBJ2-3, with D perhaps TRBD1 (5 bases). V lost 5 bases and J lost 1, with 19 bases in between. CDR3 length equals 17 residues. From germline, CDR1 is SGHAT and CDR2 FQDESV (reference sequence). CDR3 sequence reads: CASSPWKMQGGTDTQYF. The CDR3, as DNA: TGTGCCAGCAGCCCTTGGAAAATGCAAGGGGGCACAGATACGCAGTATTTT.

In its sample, this clone was seen once. CDR3 sequence reads: CASSPPMAAHGYTF. CDR3 sequence (DNA): TGTGCCAGCTCACCACCGATGGCAGCTCACGGCTACACCTTC. The J gene is TRBJ1-2, the V gene TRBV18; D is ambiguous. Germline assignment: CDR1 KGHSH and CDR2 LQKENI. There are 14 residues in the CDR3. The V gene lost 0 bases and the J gene lost 8 bases, with 13 bases spanning the gap.

The V and J genes are TRBV5-4 and TRBJ2-3; D tentatively fits TRBD1 or TRBD2 (5 bases each). CDR3 length equals 17 residues. The germline V gene encodes CDR1 SGHNT and CDR2 YYREEE (reference sequence). V lost 4 bases, J lost 4 bases, and 22 bases lay in between. The CDR3 here is CASSTGPEPSPPDTQYF. CDR3 nucleotides: TGTGCCAGCAGCACGGGACCCGAACCGAGTCCCCCAGATACGCAGTATTTT.

The count of this clone is one. The gene calls are TRBV11-3 and TRBJ2-7; 7 bases match TRBD1. Germline CDR1 SGHNT, CDR2 YENEEA. V was pared by 4 bases and J by 0 bases, with 6 bases of the junction left unmatched. The CDR3 is 15 amino acids. The CDR3 DNA follows: TGTGCCAGCAGCTCATATAGGGGGCCCTCCTACGAGCAGTACTTC. Translation: CASSSYRGPSYEQYF.

The chain links TRBV6-6 to TRBJ2-1; perhaps TRBD1 as D (6 bases). Germline CDR1 is MNHNY and CDR2 is SVGAGI (reference sequence). Trimming removed 8 bases from V and 8 bases from J, with 16 bases in between. The CDR3 has 13 amino acids. For the CDR3, the DNA is TGTGCCAGCCGTGACAGGCCAAGGGATGAGCAGTTCTTC. Protein sequence: CASRDRPRDEQFF.

V usage is TRBV11-2 and J usage is TRBJ2-1, with 10 positions matching TRBD1. V dropped 3 bases and J dropped 6; count of bases not matched to a gene: 5. CDR3 length equals 15 residues. Per the germline V gene, CDR1 is SGHAT and CDR2 is FQNNGV. CDR3 sequence reads: CASSLWTGGLNEQFF. Written as DNA, the CDR3 is TGTGCCAGCAGCTTGTGGACAGGGGGTCTCAATGAGCAGTTCTTC. Full variable domain (missing parts from reference TRBV11-2 and TRBJ2-1): EAGVAQSPRYKIIEKRQSVAFWCNPISGHATLYWYQQILGQGPKLLIQFQNNGVVDDSQLPKDRFSAERLKGVDSTLKIQPAKLEDSAVYLCASSLWTGGLNEQFFGPGTRLTVL.

The CDR3 nucleotides read TGCGCCAGCAGCTCTCAGGGTGTCGCCTACAATGAGCAGTTCTTC. Encoded protein: CASSSQGVAYNEQFF. The rearrangement joins TRBV5-1 to TRBJ2-1, with D possibly TRBD1 on 5 matching bases. CDR1 and CDR2 (germline): SGHRS, YFSETQ. CDR3 length equals 15 residues. With 3 bases removed from V and 2 bases from J, the gap between germline ends came to 12 bases.

The chain links TRBV28 to TRBJ2-5; 10 nucleotides agree with TRBD2. The DNA end favors TRBJ2-7, so the J call may be wrong. Germline lookup yields CDR1 MDHEN and CDR2 SYDVKM. This CDR3 comprises 14 residues. The CDR3, as DNA: TGTGCCAGCAGTTTTAGCGGGGGGAACTACGAGCAGTACTTC. Residues: CASSFSGGNYEQYF.

This clone appeared once. The CDR3 DNA reads TGCGCCAGCAGCCCAACGGACAGGGAGGGCTGTGGCTACACCTTC. Protein sequence: CASSPTDREGCGYTF. The chain employs TRBV4-1 and TRBJ1-2, with TRBD1 matching 8 bases. This CDR3 has 15 amino acids. The junction had 11 bases not matched to a gene; V was cut back by 4 bases and J by 7 bases. Germline V gives CDR1 MGHRA, CDR2 YSYEKL.

Written as DNA, the CDR3 is TGCGCCAGCACCGGGACAGGGCTTGACTACACCTTC. Translation gives CASTGTGLDYTF. This chain joins TRBV10-2 and TRBJ1-2; 9 nucleotides match TRBD1. Germline V lookup: CDR1 WSHSY, CDR2 SAAADI. The CDR3 is 12 amino acids. The J segment lost 10 bases and the V segment lost 7 bases, leaving 7 bases of the junction unmatched.

The chain joins TRBV6-1 to TRBJ1-2; no definite D call. CDR3 length: 17 residues. Germline V lookup: CDR1 MNHNS, CDR2 SASEGT. Trimming shortened V by 4 bases and J by 8 bases, and 26 bases separated the two germline ends. CDR3 sequence: CASSGSVKGNPILGYTF. The DNA for the CDR3 is TGTGCCAGCAGTGGATCGGTTAAGGGCAACCCTATTCTCGGCTACACCTTC.